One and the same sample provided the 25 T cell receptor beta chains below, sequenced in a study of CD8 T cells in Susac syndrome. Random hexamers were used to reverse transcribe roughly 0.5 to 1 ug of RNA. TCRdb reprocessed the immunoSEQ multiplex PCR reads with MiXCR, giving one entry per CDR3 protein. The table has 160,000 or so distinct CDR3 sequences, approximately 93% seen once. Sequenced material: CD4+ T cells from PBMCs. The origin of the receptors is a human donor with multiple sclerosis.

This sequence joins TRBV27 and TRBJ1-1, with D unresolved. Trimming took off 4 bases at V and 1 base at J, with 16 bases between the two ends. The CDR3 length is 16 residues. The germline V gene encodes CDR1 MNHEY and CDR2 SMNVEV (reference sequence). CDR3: CASSSQRWEGNTEAFF. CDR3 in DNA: TGTGCCAGCAGTTCGCAGCGATGGGAGGGGAACACTGAAGCTTTCTTT.

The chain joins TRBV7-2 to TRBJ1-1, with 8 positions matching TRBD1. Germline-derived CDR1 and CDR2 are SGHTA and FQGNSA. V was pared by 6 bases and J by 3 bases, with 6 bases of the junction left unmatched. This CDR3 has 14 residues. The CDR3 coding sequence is TGTGCCAGCAGACGGACAGGGCTGGACACTGAAGCTTTCTTT. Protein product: CASRRTGLDTEAFF.

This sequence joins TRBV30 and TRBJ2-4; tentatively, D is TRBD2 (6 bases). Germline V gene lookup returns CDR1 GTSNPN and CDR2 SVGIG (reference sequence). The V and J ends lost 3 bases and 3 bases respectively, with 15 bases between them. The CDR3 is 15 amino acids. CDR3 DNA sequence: TGTGCCTGGAGGGAGGGTGGAGGCGGCAAAAACATTCAGTACTTC. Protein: CAWREGGGGKNIQYF.

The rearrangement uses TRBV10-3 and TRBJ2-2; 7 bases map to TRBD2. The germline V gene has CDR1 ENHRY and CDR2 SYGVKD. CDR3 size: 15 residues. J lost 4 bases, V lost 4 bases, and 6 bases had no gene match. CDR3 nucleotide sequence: TGTGCCATCAGTGGGACTAGGGTTCTCACCGGGGAGCTGTTTTTT. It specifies CAISGTRVLTGELFF.

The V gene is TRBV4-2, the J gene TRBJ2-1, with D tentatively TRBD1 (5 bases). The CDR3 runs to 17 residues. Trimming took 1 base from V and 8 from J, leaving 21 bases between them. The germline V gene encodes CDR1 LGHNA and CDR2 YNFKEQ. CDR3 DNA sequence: TGTGCCAGCAGCCAAGGGTTGATGGGCGGCCAGGGCCATGAGCAGTTCTTC. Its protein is CASSQGLMGGQGHEQFF.

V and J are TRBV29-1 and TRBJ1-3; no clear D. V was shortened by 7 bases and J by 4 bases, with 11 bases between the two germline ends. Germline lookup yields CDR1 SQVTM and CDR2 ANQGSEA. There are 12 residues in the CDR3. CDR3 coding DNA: TGCAGCGCCCTCTTAGGAGGAAACACCATATATTTT. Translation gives CSALLGGNTIYF.

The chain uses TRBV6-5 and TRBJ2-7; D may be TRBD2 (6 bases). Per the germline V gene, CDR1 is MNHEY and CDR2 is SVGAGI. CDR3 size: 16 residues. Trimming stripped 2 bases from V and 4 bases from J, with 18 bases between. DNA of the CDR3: TGTGCCAGCAGTTACGGAGGGACTGATGGATTTTACGAGCAGTACTTC. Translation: CASSYGGTDGFYEQYF.

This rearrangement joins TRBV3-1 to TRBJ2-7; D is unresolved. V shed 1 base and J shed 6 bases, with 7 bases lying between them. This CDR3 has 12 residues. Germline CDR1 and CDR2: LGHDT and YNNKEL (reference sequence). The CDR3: CASSQVMGEQYF. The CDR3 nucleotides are TGTGCCAGCAGCCAAGTGATGGGCGAGCAGTACTTC.

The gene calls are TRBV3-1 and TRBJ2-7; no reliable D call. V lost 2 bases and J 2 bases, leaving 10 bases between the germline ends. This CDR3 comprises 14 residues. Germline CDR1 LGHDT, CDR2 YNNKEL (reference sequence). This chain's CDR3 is CASSQQRTAYEQYF. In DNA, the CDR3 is TGTGCCAGCAGCCAACAAAGAACAGCCTACGAGCAGTACTTC.

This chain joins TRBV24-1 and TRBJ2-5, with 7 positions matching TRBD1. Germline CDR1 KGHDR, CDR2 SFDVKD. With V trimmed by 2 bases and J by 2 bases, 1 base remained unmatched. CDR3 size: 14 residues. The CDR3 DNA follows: TGTGCCACCAGTGATTGGGACAGTCAAGAGACCCAGTACTTC. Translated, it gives CATSDWDSQETQYF.

The CDR3 DNA follows: TGTGCCAGCAGCGCCAGCGGAGGGCCAGGAGAGACCCAGTACTTC. Protein product: CASSASGGPGETQYF. The chain is built from TRBV9 and TRBJ2-5, with D possibly being TRBD2 (6 bases). With 3 bases removed from V and 4 bases from J, the gap between germline ends came to 16 bases. The CDR3 length is 15 residues. Germline CDR1 is SGDLS and CDR2 is YYNGEE.

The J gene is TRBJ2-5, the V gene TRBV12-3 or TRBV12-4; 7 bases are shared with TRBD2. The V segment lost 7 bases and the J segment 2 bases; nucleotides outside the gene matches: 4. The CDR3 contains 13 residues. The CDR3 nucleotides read TGTGCCAGCAACCCTAGCGGACAAGAGACCCAGTACTTC. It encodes CASNPSGQETQYF.

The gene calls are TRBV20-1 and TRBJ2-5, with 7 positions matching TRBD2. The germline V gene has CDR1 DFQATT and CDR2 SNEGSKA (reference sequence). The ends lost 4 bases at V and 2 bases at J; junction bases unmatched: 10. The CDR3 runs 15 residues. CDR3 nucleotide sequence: TGCAGTGCTACCGCGGGAGCTGGGGCACAAGAGACCCAGTACTTC. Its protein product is CSATAGAGAQETQYF.

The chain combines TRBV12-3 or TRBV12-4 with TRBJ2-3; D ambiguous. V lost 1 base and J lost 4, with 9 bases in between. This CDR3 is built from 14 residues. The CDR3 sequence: CASSLESWADTQYF. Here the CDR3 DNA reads TGTGCCAGCAGTTTAGAGTCGTGGGCAGATACGCAGTATTTT.

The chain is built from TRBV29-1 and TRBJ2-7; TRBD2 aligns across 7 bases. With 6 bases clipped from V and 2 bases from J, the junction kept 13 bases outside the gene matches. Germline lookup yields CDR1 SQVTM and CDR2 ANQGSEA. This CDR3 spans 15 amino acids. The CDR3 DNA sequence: TGCAGCGTCGGCTTCCAGGGACGGGAGGCCTACGAGCAGTACTTC. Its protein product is CSVGFQGREAYEQYF.

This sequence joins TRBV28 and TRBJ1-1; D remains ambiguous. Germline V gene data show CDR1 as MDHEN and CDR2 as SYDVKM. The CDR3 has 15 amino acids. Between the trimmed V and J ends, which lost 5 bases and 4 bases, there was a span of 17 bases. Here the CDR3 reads CASSPTPWKSTEAFF. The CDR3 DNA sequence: TGTGCCAGCAGTCCGACACCCTGGAAGTCCACTGAAGCTTTCTTT.

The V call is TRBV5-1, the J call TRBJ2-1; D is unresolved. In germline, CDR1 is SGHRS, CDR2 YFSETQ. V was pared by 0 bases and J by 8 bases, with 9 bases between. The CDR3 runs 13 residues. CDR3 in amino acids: CASSLGGSDEQFF. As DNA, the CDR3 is TGCGCCAGCAGCTTGGGTGGGTCGGATGAGCAGTTCTTC. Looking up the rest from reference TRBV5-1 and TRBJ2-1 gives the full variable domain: KAGVTQTPRYLIKTRGQQVTLSCSPISGHRSVSWYQQTPGQGLQFLFEYFSETQRNKGNFPGRFSGRQFSNSRSEMNVSTLELGDSALYLCASSLGGSDEQFFGPGTRLTVL.

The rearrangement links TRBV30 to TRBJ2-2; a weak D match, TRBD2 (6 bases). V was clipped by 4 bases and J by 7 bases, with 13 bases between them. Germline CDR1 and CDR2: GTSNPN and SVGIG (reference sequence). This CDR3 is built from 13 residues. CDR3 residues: CAWINGRDGELFF. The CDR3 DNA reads TGTGCCTGGATCAATGGGCGGGACGGGGAGCTGTTTTTT. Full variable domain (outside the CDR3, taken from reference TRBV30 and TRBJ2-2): SQTIHQWPATLVQPVGSPLSLECTVEGTSNPNLYWYRQAAGRGLQLLFYSVGIGQISSEVPQNLSASRPQDRQFILSSKKLLLSDSGFYLCAWINGRDGELFFGEGSRLTVL.

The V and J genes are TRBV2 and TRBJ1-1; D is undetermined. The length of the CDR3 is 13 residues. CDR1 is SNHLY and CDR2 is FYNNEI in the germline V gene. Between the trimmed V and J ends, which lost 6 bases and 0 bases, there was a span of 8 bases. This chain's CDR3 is CASRAQVNTEAFF. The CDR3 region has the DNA TGTGCCAGCAGGGCCCAGGTGAACACTGAAGCTTTCTTT.

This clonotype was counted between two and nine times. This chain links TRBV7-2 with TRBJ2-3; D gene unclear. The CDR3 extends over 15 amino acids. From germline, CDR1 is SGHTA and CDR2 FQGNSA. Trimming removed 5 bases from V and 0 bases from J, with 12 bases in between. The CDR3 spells CASSPQFPSTDTQYF. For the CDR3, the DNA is TGTGCCAGCAGCCCACAGTTTCCTAGCACAGATACGCAGTATTTT.

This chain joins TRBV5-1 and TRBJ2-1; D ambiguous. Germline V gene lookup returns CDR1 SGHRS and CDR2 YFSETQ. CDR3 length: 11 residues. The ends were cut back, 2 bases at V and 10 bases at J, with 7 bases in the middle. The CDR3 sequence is CASSFSREQFF. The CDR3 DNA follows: TGCGCCAGCAGCTTTTCACGGGAGCAGTTCTTC.

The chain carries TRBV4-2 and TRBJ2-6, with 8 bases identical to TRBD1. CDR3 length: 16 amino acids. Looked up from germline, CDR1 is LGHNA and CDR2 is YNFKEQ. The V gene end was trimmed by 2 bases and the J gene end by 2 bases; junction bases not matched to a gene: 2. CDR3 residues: CASSQSQGAGANVLTF. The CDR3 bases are TGTGCCAGCAGCCAATCACAGGGGGCTGGGGCCAACGTCCTGACTTTC.

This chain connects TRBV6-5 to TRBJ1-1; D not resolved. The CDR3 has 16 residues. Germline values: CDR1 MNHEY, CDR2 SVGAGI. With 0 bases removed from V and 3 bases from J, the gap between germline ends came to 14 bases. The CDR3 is CASSYSTHAYYTEAFF. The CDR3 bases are TGTGCCAGCAGTTACTCGACCCACGCTTATTACACTGAAGCTTTCTTT.

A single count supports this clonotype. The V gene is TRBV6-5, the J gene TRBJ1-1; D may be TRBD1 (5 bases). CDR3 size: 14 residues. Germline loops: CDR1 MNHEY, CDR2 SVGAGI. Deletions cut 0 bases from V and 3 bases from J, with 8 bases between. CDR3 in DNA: TGTGCCAGCAGTTACTCGGGGGTATACACTGAAGCTTTCTTT. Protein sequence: CASSYSGVYTEAFF.

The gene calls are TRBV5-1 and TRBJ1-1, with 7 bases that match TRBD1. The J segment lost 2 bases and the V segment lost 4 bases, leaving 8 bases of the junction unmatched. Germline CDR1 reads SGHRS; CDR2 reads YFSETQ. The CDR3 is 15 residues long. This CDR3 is CASSPGTVTNTEAFF. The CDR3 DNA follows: TGCGCCAGCAGCCCAGGGACAGTAACAAACACTGAAGCTTTCTTT.